A single sample is the source of the 18 T cell receptor beta chains below, sequenced in a study of follicular helper T cells after annual influenza vaccination. The time point here: 2015-2016 season, pre-vaccination. Using immunoSEQ multiplex PCR, the repertoire was profiled, and TCRdb retains in-frame clones only, with some absent. The table includes approximately 10,000 clones, roughly 80% detected once. Here the sequenced sample was CXCR5+ CD38- circulating T follicular helper cells from blood, taken on the day of influenza vaccination. The sample's subset: circulating Tfh, non-naive CD4+CXCR5+PD-1+ (ICOS+CD38+ or ICOS-CD38-). Receptor source: an adult who received the influenza vaccine.

The rearrangement links TRBV6-5 to TRBJ2-2, with D unclear. The CDR3 has 13 amino acids. CDR1 and CDR2 (germline): MNHEY, SVGAGI. The ends were cut back, 5 bases at V and 6 bases at J, with 10 bases in the middle. CDR3 sequence (DNA): TGTGCCAGCAGTATTCTAGGGTCCGGGGAGCTGTTTTTT. It encodes CASSILGSGELFF.

A few counts support this clone. This rearrangement joins TRBV4-1 to TRBJ1-5; tentative D call: TRBD1 (5 bases). CDR1 is MGHRA and CDR2 is YSYEKL in the germline V gene. V shed 8 bases and J shed 3 bases, with 23 bases lying between them. The CDR3 runs to 17 residues. In DNA, the CDR3 is TGCGCCAGCTCCCCGGGACCGGGAACGACTTTCAATCAGCCCCAGCATTTT. Protein product: CASSPGPGTTFNQPQHF.

The chain combines TRBV28 with TRBJ2-7; D is ambiguous. Trimming removed 7 bases from V and 4 bases from J, with 11 bases in between. Germline CDR1 and CDR2: MDHEN and SYDVKM. This CDR3 is 12 amino acids long. CDR3 sequence reads: CASTSGAYEQYF. The CDR3 DNA reads as TGTGCCAGCACCAGTGGTGCGTACGAGCAGTACTTC.

The chain joins TRBV5-1 to TRBJ1-2; D gene ambiguous. The ends were cut back, 0 bases at V and 2 bases at J, with 11 bases in the middle. The germline CDR1 and CDR2 sequences are SGHRS and YFSETQ. The CDR3 has 15 amino acids. CDR3 DNA sequence: TGCGCCAGCAGCTTGGACGGTAGTTCGAACTATGGCTACACCTTC. Amino acid sequence: CASSLDGSSNYGYTF.

The V gene is TRBV5-1, the J gene TRBJ1-6; D gene unclear. CDR3 length: 14 residues. Looked up from germline, CDR1 is SGHRS and CDR2 is YFSETQ. V lost 5 bases and J lost 9, with 15 bases in between. The CDR3 region is CASSEGTSFSPLHF. As DNA, the CDR3 is TGCGCCAGCAGTGAGGGAACATCCTTTTCACCCCTCCACTTT.

This clone was detected only once. This rearrangement joins TRBV28 to TRBJ2-5, with D perhaps matching TRBD2 (5 bases). The germline gives CDR1 MDHEN, CDR2 SYDVKM. V was pared by 5 bases and J by 6 bases, with 19 bases between. This CDR3 comprises 15 residues. The CDR3 here is CASSTKIPGGQTQYF. In DNA form, the CDR3 reads TGTGCCAGCAGTACGAAAATCCCAGGCGGGCAGACCCAGTACTTC.

This chain joins TRBV11-2 and TRBJ2-1, with a tentative D call TRBD2 (6 bases). Germline V CDR1 and CDR2: SGHAT, FQNNGV. V lost 5 bases to trimming and J lost 10 bases, with 15 bases between them. The CDR3 runs 13 residues. As DNA, the CDR3 is TGTGCCAGCAGCCTGGGGTCTAGCGTGGAGCAGTTCTTC. Amino acids: CASSLGSSVEQFF. The whole variable domain, filled in from reference TRBV11-2 and TRBJ2-1, reads EAGVAQSPRYKIIEKRQSVAFWCNPISGHATLYWYQQILGQGPKLLIQFQNNGVVDDSQLPKDRFSAERLKGVDSTLKIQPAKLEDSAVYLCASSLGSSVEQFFGPGTRLTVL.

CDR3 in DNA: TGCGCCAGCAGCGTTAAGCTGGGATATGAGCAGTTCTTC. Amino acids: CASSVKLGYEQFF. J is TRBJ2-1 and V is TRBV5-1; D gene unclear. CDR3 size: 13 residues. The germline V and J ends were trimmed by 4 bases and 8 bases, with 13 bases remaining between them. Germline V gives CDR1 SGHRS, CDR2 YFSETQ. Supplemented by reference TRBV5-1 and TRBJ2-1, the full variable domain reads KAGVTQTPRYLIKTRGQQVTLSCSPISGHRSVSWYQQTPGQGLQFLFEYFSETQRNKGNFPGRFSGRQFSNSRSEMNVSTLELGDSALYLCASSVKLGYEQFFGPGTRLTVL.

The rearrangement links TRBV5-4 to TRBJ2-5; TRBD1 matches 7 bases. This CDR3 is 16 amino acids long. V lost 2 bases to trimming and J lost 2 bases; unmatched junction nucleotides: 9. Looked up from germline, CDR1 is SGHNT and CDR2 is YYREEE (reference sequence). CDR3 region: CASSLRDRRLQETQYF. CDR3 in DNA: TGTGCCAGCAGCTTACGGGACAGACGATTGCAAGAGACCCAGTACTTC.

V gene TRBV11-2 combines with J gene TRBJ2-2, with 7 bases identical to TRBD1. CDR1 SGHAT and CDR2 FQNNGV come from the germline V gene. The CDR3 length is 18 residues. Trimming took 5 bases from V and 1 from J; bases not matched to a gene: 13. In nucleotides, the CDR3 is TGTGCCAGCAGCCGGACCCCCCCACGGACAGGGAACACCGGGGAGCTGTTTTTT. This gives the protein CASSRTPPRTGNTGELFF.

This chain connects TRBV4-3 to TRBJ2-3; D gene unclear. CDR3 length equals 14 residues. V lost 4 bases and J 0 bases, leaving 8 bases between the germline ends. Germline loops: CDR1 LGHNA, CDR2 YSLEER. The chain's CDR3 is CASSPQTSTDTQYF. CDR3 nucleotides: TGCGCCAGCAGCCCCCAGACTAGCACAGATACGCAGTATTTT.

V gene TRBV30 combines with J gene TRBJ2-5; 8 bases are shared with TRBD2. Losses at the gene ends were 1 base for V and 4 bases for J; bases not matched to a gene: 8. Germline assignment: CDR1 GTSNPN and CDR2 SVGIG (reference sequence). The CDR3 consists of 15 residues. This CDR3 reads CAWSGGGGFGETQYF. The CDR3 DNA follows: TGTGCCTGGAGTGGGGGCGGGGGGTTCGGAGAGACCCAGTACTTC.

V gene TRBV19 combines with J gene TRBJ2-7, with 10 bases that match TRBD2. With 2 bases clipped from V and 4 bases from J, the junction kept 8 bases outside the gene matches. Germline V gene data show CDR1 as LNHDA and CDR2 as SQIVND (reference sequence). The CDR3 length is 16 residues. CDR3 in amino acids: CASSIRASGSPYEQYF. CDR3 nucleotides: TGTGCCAGTAGTATAAGGGCTAGCGGGAGTCCTTACGAGCAGTACTTC.

The chain is built from TRBV5-4 and TRBJ2-5; a weak D match, TRBD2 (6 bases). V was shortened by 0 bases and J by 4 bases, with 10 bases between the two germline ends. The germline V gene has CDR1 SGHNT and CDR2 YYREEE (reference sequence). The CDR3 sequence is 14 residues long. The CDR3 is CASSLGRGGETQYF. For the CDR3, the DNA is TGTGCCAGCAGCTTGGGGCGGGGAGGAGAGACCCAGTACTTC.

This clone occurred a few times. V is TRBV7-2 and J is TRBJ2-3; D is ambiguous. Germline CDR1 is SGHTA and CDR2 is FQGNSA. This CDR3 is 14 amino acids long. V was clipped by 5 bases and J by 5 bases, with 14 bases between them. The CDR3 nucleotides read TGTGCCAGCAGCCCCCGGCAGGATCAAGATACGCAGTATTTT. The encoded protein is CASSPRQDQDTQYF.

The rearrangement uses TRBV25-1 and TRBJ1-5; 7 bases map to TRBD1. V was pared by 4 bases and J by 6 bases, with 6 bases of the junction left unmatched. Germline V gene data show CDR1 as MGHDK and CDR2 as SYGVNS. CDR3 size: 14 residues. CDR3 in amino acids: CASSAQGGGQPQHF. The CDR3 DNA reads as TGTGCCAGCAGTGCTCAGGGGGGGGGTCAGCCCCAGCATTTT.

This clone was observed once. V usage is TRBV6-1 and J usage is TRBJ1-6, with D unclear. The CDR3 runs 18 residues. CDR1 is MNHNS and CDR2 is SASEGT in the germline V gene. Trimming shortened V by 0 bases and J by 0 bases, and 12 bases separated the two germline ends. CDR3 sequence: CASSEAWLTSSYNSPLHF. The CDR3 nucleotides are TGTGCCAGCAGTGAAGCGTGGCTTACGAGCTCCTATAATTCACCCCTCCACTTT.

The chain carries TRBV7-2 and TRBJ1-6; no reliable D call. Deletions cut 1 base from V and 10 bases from J, with 14 bases between. Germline loops: CDR1 SGHTA, CDR2 FQGNSA. The CDR3 is 15 residues long. CDR3 sequence (DNA): TGTGCCAGCAGCTTAGGACTTTCCCCGGGCTCACCCCTCCACTTT. This encodes CASSLGLSPGSPLHF.